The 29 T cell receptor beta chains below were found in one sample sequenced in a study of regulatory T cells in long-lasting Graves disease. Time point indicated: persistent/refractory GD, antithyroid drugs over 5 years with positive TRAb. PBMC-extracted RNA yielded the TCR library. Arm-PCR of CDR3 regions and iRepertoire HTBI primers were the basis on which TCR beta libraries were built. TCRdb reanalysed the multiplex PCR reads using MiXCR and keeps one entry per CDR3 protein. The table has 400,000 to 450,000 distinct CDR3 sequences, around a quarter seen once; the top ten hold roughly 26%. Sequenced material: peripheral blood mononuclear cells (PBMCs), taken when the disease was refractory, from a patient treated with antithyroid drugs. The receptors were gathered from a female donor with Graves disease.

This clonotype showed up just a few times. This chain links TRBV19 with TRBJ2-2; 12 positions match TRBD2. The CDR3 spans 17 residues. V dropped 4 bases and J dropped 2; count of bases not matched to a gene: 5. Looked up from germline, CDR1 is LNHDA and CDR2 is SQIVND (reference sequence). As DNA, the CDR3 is TGTGCCAGTAGTACGACTAGCGGGAGCCAAAACACCGGGGAGCTGTTTTTT. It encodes CASSTTSGSQNTGELFF.

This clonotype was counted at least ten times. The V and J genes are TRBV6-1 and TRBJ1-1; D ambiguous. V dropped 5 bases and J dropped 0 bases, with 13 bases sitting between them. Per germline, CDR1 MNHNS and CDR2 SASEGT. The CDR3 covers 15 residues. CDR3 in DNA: TGTGCCAGCAGTCTTACCCCTGGAGTGAACACTGAAGCTTTCTTT. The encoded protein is CASSLTPGVNTEAFF.

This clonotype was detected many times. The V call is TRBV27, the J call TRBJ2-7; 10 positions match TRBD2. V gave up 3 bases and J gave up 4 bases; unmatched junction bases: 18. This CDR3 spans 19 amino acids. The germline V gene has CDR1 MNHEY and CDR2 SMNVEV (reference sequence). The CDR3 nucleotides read TGTGCCAGCAGTTTGCCCGCGCTAGCGGGAGCTGCCTCGGGTTACGAGCAGTACTTC. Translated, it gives CASSLPALAGAASGYEQYF.

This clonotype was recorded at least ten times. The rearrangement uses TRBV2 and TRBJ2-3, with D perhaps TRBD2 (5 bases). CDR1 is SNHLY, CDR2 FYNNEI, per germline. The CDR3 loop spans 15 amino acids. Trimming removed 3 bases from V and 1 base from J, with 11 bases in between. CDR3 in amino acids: CASSDEGLGTDTQYF. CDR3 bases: TGTGCCAGCAGTGATGAGGGATTGGGCACAGATACGCAGTATTTT.

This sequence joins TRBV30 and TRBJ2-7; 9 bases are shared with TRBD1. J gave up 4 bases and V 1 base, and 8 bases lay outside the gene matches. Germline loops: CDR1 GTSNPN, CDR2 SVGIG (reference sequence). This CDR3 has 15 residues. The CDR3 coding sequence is TGTGCCTGGAGTGGAGGACAGGGGAGATTATACGAGCAGTACTTC. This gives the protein CAWSGGQGRLYEQYF.

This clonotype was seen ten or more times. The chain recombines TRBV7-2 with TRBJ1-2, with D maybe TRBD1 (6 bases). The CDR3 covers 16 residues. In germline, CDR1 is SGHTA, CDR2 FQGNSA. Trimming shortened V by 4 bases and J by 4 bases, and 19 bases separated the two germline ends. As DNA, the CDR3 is TGTGCCAGCAGCTCCATACCACAGGGAGGGACCTATGGCTACACCTTC. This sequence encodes CASSSIPQGGTYGYTF.

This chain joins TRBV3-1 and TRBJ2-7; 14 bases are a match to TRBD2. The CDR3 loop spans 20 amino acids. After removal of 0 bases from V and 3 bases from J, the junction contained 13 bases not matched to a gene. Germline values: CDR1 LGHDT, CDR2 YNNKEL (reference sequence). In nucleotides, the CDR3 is TGTGCCAGCAGCCAAGAACGGACTAGCGGGAGGTCTCGGAGAGTCTACGAGCAGTACTTC. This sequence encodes CASSQERTSGRSRRVYEQYF.

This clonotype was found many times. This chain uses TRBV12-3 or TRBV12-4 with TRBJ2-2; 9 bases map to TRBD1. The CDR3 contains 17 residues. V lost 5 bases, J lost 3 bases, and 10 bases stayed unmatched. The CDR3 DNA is TGTGCCAGCAGTACAACTCCGGGACAGGGTGACACCGGGGAGCTGTTTTTT. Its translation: CASSTTPGQGDTGELFF.

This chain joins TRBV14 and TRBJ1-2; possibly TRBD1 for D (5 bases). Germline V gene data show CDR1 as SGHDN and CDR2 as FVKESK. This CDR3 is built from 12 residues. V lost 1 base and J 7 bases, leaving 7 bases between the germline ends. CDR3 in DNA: TGTGCCAGCAGCCAAGCCGGGACTGGCTACACCTTC. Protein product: CASSQAGTGYTF.

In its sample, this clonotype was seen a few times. Here the CDR3 reads CASRKGLAVYEQYF. In DNA, the CDR3 is TGTGCCAGCAGGAAGGGACTAGCGGTTTACGAGCAGTACTTC. The rearrangement joins TRBV28 to TRBJ2-7; TRBD2 matches 11 bases. Germline V gene sequence: CDR1 MDHEN, CDR2 SYDVKM. With V trimmed by 6 bases and J by 4 bases, 5 bases remained unmatched. The CDR3 is made up of 14 amino acids.

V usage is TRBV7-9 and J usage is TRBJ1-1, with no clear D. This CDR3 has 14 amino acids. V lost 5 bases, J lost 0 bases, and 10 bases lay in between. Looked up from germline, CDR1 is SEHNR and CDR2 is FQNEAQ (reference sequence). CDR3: CASSPWAMNTEAFF. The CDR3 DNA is TGTGCCAGCAGCCCTTGGGCCATGAACACTGAAGCTTTCTTT.

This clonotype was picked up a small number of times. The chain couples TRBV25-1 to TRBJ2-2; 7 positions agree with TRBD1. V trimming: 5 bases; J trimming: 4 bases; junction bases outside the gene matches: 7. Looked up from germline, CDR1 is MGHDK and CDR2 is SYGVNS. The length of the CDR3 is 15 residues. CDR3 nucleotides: TGTGCCAGCAGTTACAGGGGTTTGGGCACCGGGGAGCTGTTTTTT. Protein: CASSYRGLGTGELFF.

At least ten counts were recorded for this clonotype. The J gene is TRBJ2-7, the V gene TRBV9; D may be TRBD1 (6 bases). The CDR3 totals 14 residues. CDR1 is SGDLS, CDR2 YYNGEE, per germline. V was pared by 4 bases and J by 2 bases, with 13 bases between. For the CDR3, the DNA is TGTGCCAGCAGCACCCGGGACACTGCCTACGAGCAGTACTTC. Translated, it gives CASSTRDTAYEQYF.

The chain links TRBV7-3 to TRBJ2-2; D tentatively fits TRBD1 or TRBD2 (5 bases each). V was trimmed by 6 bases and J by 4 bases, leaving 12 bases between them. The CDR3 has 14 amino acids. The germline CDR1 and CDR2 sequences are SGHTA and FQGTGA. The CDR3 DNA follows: TGTGCCAGCAGTGCGAGGGGTTTCACCGGGGAGCTGTTTTTT. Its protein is CASSARGFTGELFF.

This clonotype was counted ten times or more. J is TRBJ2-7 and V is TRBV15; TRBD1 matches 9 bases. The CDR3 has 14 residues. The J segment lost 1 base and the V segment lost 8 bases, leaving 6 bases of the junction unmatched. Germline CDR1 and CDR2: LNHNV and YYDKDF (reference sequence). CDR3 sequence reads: CATSRDRVSYEQYF. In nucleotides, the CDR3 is TGTGCCACCTCAAGGGACAGGGTTTCCTACGAGCAGTACTTC. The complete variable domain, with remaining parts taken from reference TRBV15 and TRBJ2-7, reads DAMVIQNPRYQVTQFGKPVTLSCSQTLNHNVMYWYQQKSSQAPKLLFHYYDKDFNNEADTPDNFQSRRPNTSFCFLDIRSPGLGDTAMYLCATSRDRVSYEQYFGPGTRLTVT.

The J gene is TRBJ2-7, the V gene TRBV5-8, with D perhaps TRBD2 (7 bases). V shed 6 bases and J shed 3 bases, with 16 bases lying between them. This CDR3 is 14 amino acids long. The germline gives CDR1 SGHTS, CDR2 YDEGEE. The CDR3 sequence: CASNLIGGGYEQYF. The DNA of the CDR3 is TGTGCCAGCAACCTGATAGGGGGGGGCTACGAGCAGTACTTC. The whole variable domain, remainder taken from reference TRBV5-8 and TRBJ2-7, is EAGVTQSPTHLIKTRGQQATLRCSPISGHTSVYWYQQALGLGLQFLLWYDEGEERNRGNFPPRFSGRQFPNYSSELNVNALELEDSALYLCASNLIGGGYEQYFGPGTRLTVT.

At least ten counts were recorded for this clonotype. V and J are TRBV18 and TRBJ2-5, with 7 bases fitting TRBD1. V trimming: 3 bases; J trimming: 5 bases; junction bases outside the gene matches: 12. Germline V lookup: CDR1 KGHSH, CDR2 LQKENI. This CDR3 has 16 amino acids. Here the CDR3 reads CASSPQPGQRGETQYF. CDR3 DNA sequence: TGTGCCAGCTCACCTCAACCGGGACAGCGAGGGGAGACCCAGTACTTC.

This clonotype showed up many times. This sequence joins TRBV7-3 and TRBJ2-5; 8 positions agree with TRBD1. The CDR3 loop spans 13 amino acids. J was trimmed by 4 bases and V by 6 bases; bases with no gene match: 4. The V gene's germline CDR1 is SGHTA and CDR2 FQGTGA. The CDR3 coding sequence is TGTGCCAGCAGTCAGGACAGGGCAGAGACCCAGTACTTC. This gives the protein CASSQDRAETQYF.

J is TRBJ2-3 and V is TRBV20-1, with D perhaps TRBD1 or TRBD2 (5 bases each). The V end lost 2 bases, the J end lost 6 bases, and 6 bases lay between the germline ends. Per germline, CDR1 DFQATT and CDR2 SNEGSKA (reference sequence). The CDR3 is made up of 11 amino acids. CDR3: CSARWGDTQYF. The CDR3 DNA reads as TGCAGTGCTAGATGGGGGGATACGCAGTATTTT.

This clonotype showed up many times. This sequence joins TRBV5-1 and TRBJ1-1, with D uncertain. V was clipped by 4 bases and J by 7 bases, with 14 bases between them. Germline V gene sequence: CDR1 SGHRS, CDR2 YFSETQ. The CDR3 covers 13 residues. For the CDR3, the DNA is TGCGCCAGCAGCCCCCAGCGGGAGCATGAAGCTTTCTTT. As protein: CASSPQREHEAFF. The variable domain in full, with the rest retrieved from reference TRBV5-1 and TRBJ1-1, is KAGVTQTPRYLIKTRGQQVTLSCSPISGHRSVSWYQQTPGQGLQFLFEYFSETQRNKGNFPGRFSGRQFSNSRSEMNVSTLELGDSALYLCASSPQREHEAFFGQGTRLTVV.

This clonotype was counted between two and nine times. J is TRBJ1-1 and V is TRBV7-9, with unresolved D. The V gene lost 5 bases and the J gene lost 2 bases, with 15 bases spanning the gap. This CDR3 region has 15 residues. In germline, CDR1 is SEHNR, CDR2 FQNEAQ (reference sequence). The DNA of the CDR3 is TGTGCCAGCAGCCCCGTGATGGACCCCAACACTGAAGCTTTCTTT. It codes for CASSPVMDPNTEAFF.

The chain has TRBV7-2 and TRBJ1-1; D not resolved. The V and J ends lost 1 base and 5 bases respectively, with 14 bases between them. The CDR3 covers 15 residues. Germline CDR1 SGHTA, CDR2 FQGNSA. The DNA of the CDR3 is TGTGCCAGCAGCTTAGTGTTTGGGTCTGGGACTGAAGCTTTCTTT. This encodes CASSLVFGSGTEAFF.

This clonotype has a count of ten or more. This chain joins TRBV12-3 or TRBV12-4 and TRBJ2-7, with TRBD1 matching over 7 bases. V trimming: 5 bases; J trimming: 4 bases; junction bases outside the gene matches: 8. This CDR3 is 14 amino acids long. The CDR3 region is CASSATGTVYEQYF. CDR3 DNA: TGTGCCAGCAGTGCCACCGGGACAGTGTACGAGCAGTACTTC.

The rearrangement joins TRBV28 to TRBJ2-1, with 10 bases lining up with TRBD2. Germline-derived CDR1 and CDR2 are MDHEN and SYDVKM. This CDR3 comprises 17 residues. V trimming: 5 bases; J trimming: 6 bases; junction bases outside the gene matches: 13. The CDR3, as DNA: TGTGCCAGCAGTCTATCCCTTCTAGCGGGAGTAAGCAATGAGCAGTTCTTC. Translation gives CASSLSLLAGVSNEQFF.

The CDR3 nucleotides read TGCGCCAGCAGCCAAGATGTAGGACAGGGGAGTCAGCAGTACTTC. Its protein product is CASSQDVGQGSQQYF. The chain couples TRBV4-1 to TRBJ2-7, with 9 bases matching TRBD1. Trimming cost V 0 bases and J 8 bases; bases outside gene matches: 8. The CDR3 covers 15 residues. CDR1 is MGHRA and CDR2 is YSYEKL in the germline V gene.

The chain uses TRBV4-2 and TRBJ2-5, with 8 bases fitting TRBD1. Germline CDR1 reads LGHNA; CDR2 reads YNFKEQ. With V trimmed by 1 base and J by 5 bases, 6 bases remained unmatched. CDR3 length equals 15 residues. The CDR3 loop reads CASSQGQGQEETQYF. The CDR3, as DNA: TGTGCCAGCAGCCAAGGACAGGGACAGGAGGAGACCCAGTACTTC.

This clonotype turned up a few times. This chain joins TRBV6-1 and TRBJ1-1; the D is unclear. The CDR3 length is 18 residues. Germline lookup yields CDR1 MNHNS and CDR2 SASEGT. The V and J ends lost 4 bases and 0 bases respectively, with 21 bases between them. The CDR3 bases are TGTGCCAGCAGTGGCTCCAAATCCTTTCGGAAAATGAACACTGAAGCTTTCTTT. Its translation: CASSGSKSFRKMNTEAFF.

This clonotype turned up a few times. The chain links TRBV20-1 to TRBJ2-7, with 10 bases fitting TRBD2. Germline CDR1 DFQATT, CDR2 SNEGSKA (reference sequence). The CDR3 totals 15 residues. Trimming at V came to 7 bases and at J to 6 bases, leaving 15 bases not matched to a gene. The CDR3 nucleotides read TGCAGTGTAAAGGAGAGCGGGAGGGCCTATCCCGAGCAGTACTTC. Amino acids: CSVKESGRAYPEQYF.

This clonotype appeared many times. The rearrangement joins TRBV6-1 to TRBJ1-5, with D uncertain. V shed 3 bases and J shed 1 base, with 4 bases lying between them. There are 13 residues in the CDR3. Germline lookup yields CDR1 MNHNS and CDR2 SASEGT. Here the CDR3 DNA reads TGTGCCAGCAGTGATCGGAGCAATCAGCCCCAGCATTTT. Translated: CASSDRSNQPQHF.